The 14 T cell receptor beta chains in this list originate from one sample, sequenced in a study of a mutant IDH1 vaccine in newly diagnosed glioma. No antigen is known for these receptors. The time point was: week 23, last vaccination. Alongside topical imiquimod, each dose of vaccine comprised 300 ug of mutant IDH1 20-mer peptide. Libraries were prepared by immunoSEQ multiplex PCR; TCRdb keeps only in-frame clonotypes and omits some of them. The data hold about 38,000 clones, with roughly 81% observed a single time. The sample here was PBMCs, taken from a glioma patient whose treatment included an IDH1 peptide vaccine. Source of these receptors: a man in his forties or fifties with glioma.

The chain couples TRBV4-1 to TRBJ2-5; no clear D gene. V gave up 5 bases and J gave up 9 bases, with 16 bases separating them. The CDR3 is 13 amino acids. The germline CDR1 and CDR2 sequences are MGHRA and YSYEKL. The CDR3 spells CASSLRPARAQYF. The CDR3, as DNA: TGCGCCAGCAGCTTAAGGCCGGCCCGGGCCCAGTACTTC.

This sequence joins TRBV5-1 and TRBJ1-4, with 7 bases identical to TRBD1. Germline V gives CDR1 SGHRS, CDR2 YFSETQ. The CDR3 consists of 13 residues. With V trimmed by 1 base and J by 11 bases, 5 bases remained unmatched. Here the CDR3 reads CASSLNTGEKLFF. The CDR3 DNA reads TGCGCCAGCAGCTTGAATACAGGGGAGAAACTGTTTTTT.

The gene calls are TRBV6-1 and TRBJ1-5; 10 nucleotides align to TRBD1. Germline V gene data show CDR1 as MNHNS and CDR2 as SASEGT. The CDR3 has 15 amino acids. V shed 4 bases, J shed 2 bases, and the junction held 2 bases outside the gene matches. The CDR3 sequence: CASSGGQGRNQPQHF. DNA for the CDR3: TGTGCCAGCAGTGGGGGACAGGGGCGCAATCAGCCCCAGCATTTT.

The genes are TRBV2 and TRBJ2-3, with D possibly matching TRBD2 (5 bases). The CDR3 runs to 15 residues. CDR1 is SNHLY and CDR2 is FYNNEI in the germline V gene. Deletions cut 4 bases from V and 2 bases from J, with 13 bases between. The CDR3 DNA follows: TGTGCCAGCAGTGGAGGTCGGGGTGCCACAGATACGCAGTATTTT. Its protein is CASSGGRGATDTQYF.

The chain uses TRBV6-6 and TRBJ1-3, with D hard to call. Looked up from germline, CDR1 is MNHNY and CDR2 is SVGAGI (reference sequence). This CDR3 spans 15 amino acids. Trimming shortened V by 7 bases and J by 2 bases, and 15 bases separated the two germline ends. CDR3 in DNA: TGTGCCAGCATTCTGGGAAAGGTGGCTGGAAACACCATATATTTT. Protein: CASILGKVAGNTIYF.

The rearrangement joins TRBV4-3 to TRBJ2-1; D is possibly TRBD2 (5 bases). The germline V gene has CDR1 LGHNA and CDR2 YSLEER. V lost 4 bases to trimming and J lost 6 bases, with 13 bases between them. The CDR3 loop spans 14 amino acids. CDR3 nucleotide sequence: TGCGCCAGCAGCCGGCGGGCTTCAGCCAATGAGCAGTTCTTC. Translation gives CASSRRASANEQFF.

The chain uses TRBV15 and TRBJ2-1; unclear D gene. Trimming pared 0 bases from V and 5 bases from J, leaving 11 bases between. Germline V gives CDR1 LNHNV, CDR2 YYDKDF (reference sequence). The CDR3 length is 15 residues. For the CDR3, the DNA is TGTGCCACCAGCAGAGACCCCCCCCTCCACAATGAGCAGTTCTTC. Amino acids: CATSRDPPLHNEQFF.

The rearrangement uses TRBV18 and TRBJ1-4; TRBD1 might be the D (5 bases). Per the germline V gene, CDR1 is KGHSH and CDR2 is LQKENI. Trimming took 1 base from V and 5 from J, leaving 8 bases between them. The CDR3 has 14 amino acids. DNA for the CDR3: TGTGCCAGCTCACCACGACAGAAAAATGAAAAACTGTTTTTT. It is translated as CASSPRQKNEKLFF.

The genes are TRBV27 and TRBJ2-7; no clear D. The CDR3 sequence is 9 residues long. With 7 bases removed from V and 5 bases from J, the gap between germline ends came to 3 bases. The germline V gene has CDR1 MNHEY and CDR2 SMNVEV (reference sequence). For the CDR3, the DNA is TGTGCCAGCAACCACGAGCAGTACTTC. Amino acid sequence: CASNHEQYF.

The chain links TRBV21-1 to TRBJ1-1. TRBV21-1 is termed a pseudogene. CDR3 length: 12 amino acids. The CDR3 sequence: CASSWGGTEAFF. The CDR3 nucleotides read TGTGCCAGCAGTTGGGGGGGCACTGAAGCTTTCTTT.

The chain uses TRBV6-5 and TRBJ2-7; tentatively, D is TRBD2 (5 bases). CDR1 is MNHEY, CDR2 SVGAGI, per germline. Trimming took 6 bases from V and 4 from J, leaving 10 bases between them. This CDR3 spans 12 amino acids. The CDR3: CASSHGEYEQYF. The CDR3 DNA is TGTGCCAGCAGCCACGGGGAATACGAGCAGTACTTC.

In this sample, this clone is medium-sized. Additional DNA sequences in this sample encode the identical CDR3. The chain has TRBV6-5 and TRBJ1-2; TRBD1 is a possible D gene (5 bases). The V end was cut by 2 bases, the J end by 2 bases, with 12 bases between. The CDR3 has 15 residues. Germline V gene data show CDR1 as MNHEY and CDR2 as SVGAGI. The CDR3 nucleotides read TGTGCCAGCAGTTACGACAGCTATTTGAACTATGGCTACACCTTC. Amino acid sequence: CASSYDSYLNYGYTF.

V is TRBV20-1 and J is TRBJ2-1, with D unclear. The CDR3 is 11 amino acids. The V and J ends lost 2 bases and 14 bases respectively, with 13 bases between them. Germline loops: CDR1 DFQATT, CDR2 SNEGSKA (reference sequence). The CDR3 reads CSARQDGAEFF. The CDR3 DNA reads TGCAGTGCTAGACAGGATGGTGCCGAGTTCTTC.

The genes are TRBV30 and TRBJ2-7; D call uncertain. Germline CDR1 and CDR2: GTSNPN and SVGIG (reference sequence). This CDR3 region has 14 residues. Trimming shortened V by 0 bases and J by 1 base, and 10 bases separated the two germline ends. CDR3 in DNA: TGTGCCTGGAGTGTACGTGGTAGTTCCTACGAGCAGTACTTC. Protein sequence: CAWSVRGSSYEQYF.